Below are 24 T cell receptor beta chains sequenced from a single sample in a study of T cells after yellow fever vaccination. TCRdb reanalysed the 5' RACE reads using MiXCR and keeps one entry per CDR3 protein. The table includes around 590,000 distinct CDR3 sequences, around 12% detected once. The starting material was PBMCs, obtained on the day of the yellow fever booster vaccination. Every receptor here comes from a young man who received the YFV17D yellow fever vaccine.

This clonotype occurred a few times. V usage is TRBV6-5 and J usage is TRBJ2-3; D remains unclear. Trimming removed 4 bases from V and 4 bases from J, with 6 bases in between. The germline V gene has CDR1 MNHEY and CDR2 SVGAGI. The CDR3 is made up of 12 amino acids. Written as DNA, the CDR3 is TGTGCCAGCAGTTCAAATGCAGATACGCAGTATTTT. Amino acids: CASSSNADTQYF.

The rearrangement uses TRBV30 and TRBJ2-2, with D perhaps TRBD1 or TRBD2 (6 bases each). The CDR3 length is 15 residues. Germline values: CDR1 GTSNPN, CDR2 SVGIG (reference sequence). The V and J ends lost 3 bases and 7 bases respectively, with 18 bases between them. CDR3: CAWRGAASDVGELFF. The CDR3 DNA follows: TGTGCCTGGAGGGGGGCGGCTAGCGACGTCGGGGAGCTGTTTTTT.

In its sample, this clonotype was seen many times. The chain has TRBV11-2 and TRBJ2-1; 13 bases fit TRBD2. The CDR3 consists of 19 residues. Germline V gene sequence: CDR1 SGHAT, CDR2 FQNNGV. Trimming cost V 1 base and J 7 bases; bases outside gene matches: 13. The CDR3: CASSLGLGLAGVVENEQFF. CDR3 sequence (DNA): TGTGCCAGCAGCTTAGGGTTAGGACTAGCGGGAGTTGTCGAAAATGAGCAGTTCTTC.

V is TRBV27 and J is TRBJ2-5; 7 nucleotides agree with TRBD2. CDR1 is MNHEY, CDR2 SMNVEV, per germline (reference sequence). Losses at the gene ends were 7 bases for V and 5 bases for J; bases not matched to a gene: 10. There are 14 residues in the CDR3. The CDR3 loop reads CASTQGGRGETQYF. In DNA, the CDR3 is TGTGCCAGCACCCAGGGCGGGAGAGGGGAGACCCAGTACTTC.

The chain is built from TRBV29-1 and TRBJ2-5, with 11 positions matching TRBD1. With V trimmed by 0 bases and J by 4 bases, 7 bases remained unmatched. Germline CDR1 reads SQVTM; CDR2 reads ANQGSEA. The CDR3 runs to 16 residues. CDR3 sequence: CSVEDQEGTGGETQYF. CDR3 sequence (DNA): TGCAGCGTTGAAGATCAGGAGGGGACAGGGGGAGAGACCCAGTACTTC. The whole variable domain, remainder taken from reference TRBV29-1 and TRBJ2-5, is SAVISQKPSRDICQRGTSLTIQCQVDSQVTMMFWYRQQPGQSLTLIATANQGSEATYESGFVIDKFPISRPNLTFSTLTVSNMSPEDSSIYLCSVEDQEGTGGETQYFGPGTRLLVL.

The gene calls are TRBV29-1 and TRBJ2-3; D could derive from TRBD1 or TRBD2 (5 bases each). This CDR3 is built from 14 residues. Germline CDR1 and CDR2: SQVTM and ANQGSEA. V lost 6 bases, J lost 2 bases, and 15 bases lay in between. CDR3 DNA: TGCAGCGTCCTGGGGGTAGACTTCACAGATACGCAGTATTTT. Amino acid sequence: CSVLGVDFTDTQYF.

This clonotype was recorded a few times. V gene TRBV6-5 combines with J gene TRBJ2-5; no definite D call. Trimming pared 0 bases from V and 5 bases from J, leaving 13 bases between. The CDR3 extends over 15 amino acids. Germline CDR1 reads MNHEY; CDR2 reads SVGAGI. The CDR3 nucleotides are TGTGCCAGCAGTTACTCGCAGGCCTCCCGGGAGACCCAGTACTTC. It encodes CASSYSQASRETQYF.

The chain links TRBV20-1 to TRBJ2-3; no firm D call. Germline V CDR1 and CDR2: DFQATT, SNEGSKA (reference sequence). This CDR3 spans 14 amino acids. The V end was cut by 6 bases, the J end by 2 bases, with 15 bases between. Here the CDR3 reads CSASKQTNTDTQYF. CDR3 in DNA: TGCAGTGCCAGTAAACAAACCAACACAGATACGCAGTATTTT.

This clonotype has only a few counts. Written as DNA, the CDR3 is TGCGCCAGCAGCCAAGGGCAGACCCAGTACTTC. Protein: CASSQGQTQYF. This chain connects TRBV4-3 to TRBJ2-5; D call uncertain. The germline V gene encodes CDR1 LGHNA and CDR2 YSLEER. CDR3 length equals 11 residues. V lost 1 base and J 6 bases, leaving 3 bases between the germline ends.

The chain combines TRBV5-1 with TRBJ2-7, with TRBD1 matching 9 bases. Germline CDR1 and CDR2: SGHRS and YFSETQ. The junction had 10 bases not matched to a gene; V was cut back by 0 bases and J by 6 bases. The CDR3 is 16 amino acids. The CDR3 coding sequence is TGCGCCAGCAGCTTGGCCGAAGGGACAGGGTGGTCCGAGCAGTACTTC. Its protein product is CASSLAEGTGWSEQYF.

The genes are TRBV28 and TRBJ2-1; D may correspond to TRBD1 or TRBD2 (5 bases each). This CDR3 is built from 16 residues. In germline, CDR1 is MDHEN, CDR2 SYDVKM. The V and J ends lost 8 bases and 7 bases respectively, with 24 bases between them. DNA for the CDR3: TGTGCCAGCTCCCCCTCAGGACGAGGGGATTCTAATGAGCAGTTCTTC. It specifies CASSPSGRGDSNEQFF.

The chain employs TRBV7-9 and TRBJ2-1; possible D gene TRBD1, 6 bases. The CDR3 has 13 amino acids. Trimming left V 4 bases short and J 12 bases short, with 16 bases between. The germline gives CDR1 SEHNR, CDR2 FQNEAQ (reference sequence). CDR3 DNA: TGTGCCAGCAGCTCCACAGGGAGCCCCCCGCAGTTCTTC. Translating it yields CASSSTGSPPQFF.

The V gene is TRBV7-2, the J gene TRBJ2-7, with TRBD2 identical over 8 bases. The CDR3 loop spans 14 amino acids. Germline assignment: CDR1 SGHTA and CDR2 FQGNSA. Unmatched junction bases numbered 6, after V lost 5 bases and J lost 3 bases. This CDR3 reads CASSRGGPNYEQYF. Written as DNA, the CDR3 is TGTGCCAGCAGCCGGGGGGGTCCGAACTACGAGCAGTACTTC.

This chain uses TRBV20-1 with TRBJ2-4; D perhaps matches TRBD2 (5 bases). Deletions cut 3 bases from V and 1 base from J, with 13 bases between. This CDR3 is 15 amino acids long. Germline CDR1 and CDR2: DFQATT and SNEGSKA (reference sequence). For the CDR3, the DNA is TGCAGTGCTAGTAGCGAGACCTCGGCCAAAAACATTCAGTACTTC. Protein: CSASSETSAKNIQYF.

This clonotype has a count of ten or more. This chain connects TRBV14 to TRBJ2-2; D is unclear. The CDR3 length is 13 residues. V was trimmed by 1 base and J by 3 bases, leaving 3 bases between them. Germline values: CDR1 SGHDN, CDR2 FVKESK. The CDR3 nucleotides are TGTGCCAGCAGCCAAGTATACACCGGGGAGCTGTTTTTT. It encodes CASSQVYTGELFF.

This clonotype came up many times. This rearrangement joins TRBV3-1 to TRBJ2-2, with 11 bases lining up with TRBD1. The CDR3 runs to 15 residues. Germline lookup yields CDR1 LGHDT and CDR2 YNNKEL (reference sequence). V lost 4 bases to trimming and J lost 5 bases; unmatched junction nucleotides: 3. The CDR3 here is CASSRGQGATGELFF. In nucleotides, the CDR3 is TGTGCCAGCAGCCGAGGACAGGGGGCGACCGGGGAGCTGTTTTTT.

This clonotype was seen at least ten times. This rearrangement joins TRBV7-2 to TRBJ2-2; D is uncertain. Germline V gene data show CDR1 as SGHTA and CDR2 as FQGNSA. V was clipped by 2 bases and J by 6 bases, with 7 bases between them. CDR3 length: 13 residues. The CDR3 nucleotides read TGTGCCAGCAGCTTACCGATTCCCGGGGAGCTGTTTTTT. Its translation is CASSLPIPGELFF.

This clonotype turned up a few times. This rearrangement joins TRBV7-2 to TRBJ2-3, with 9 bases fitting TRBD1. The V gene's germline CDR1 is SGHTA and CDR2 FQGNSA. V trimming: 7 bases; J trimming: 5 bases; junction bases outside the gene matches: 7. CDR3 length equals 14 residues. CDR3 in amino acids: CASNPGQGIDTQYF. The CDR3, as DNA: TGTGCCAGCAACCCGGGACAGGGTATAGATACGCAGTATTTT.

The chain couples TRBV20-1 to TRBJ1-4; possible D gene TRBD1, 6 bases. This CDR3 comprises 13 residues. Trimming cost V 3 bases and J 8 bases, with 13 bases left between them. Per the germline V gene, CDR1 is DFQATT and CDR2 is SNEGSKA (reference sequence). CDR3 amino acids: CSASPRQVEKLFF. The CDR3, as DNA: TGCAGTGCTAGCCCTCGACAGGTCGAAAAACTGTTTTTT.

This clonotype was seen only a few times. CDR3 sequence reads: CASSRIGSRAQYF. CDR3 bases: TGTGCCAGCAGCCGGATTGGGTCTAGGGCGCAGTATTTT. The chain combines TRBV12-3 or TRBV12-4 with TRBJ2-3; D not certain. Trimming cost V 6 bases and J 10 bases, with 17 bases left between them. This CDR3 region has 13 residues.

This clonotype was recorded a few times. This chain joins TRBV9 and TRBJ1-1, with 9 bases identical to TRBD1. V dropped 0 bases and J dropped 7; count of bases not matched to a gene: 7. Germline assignment: CDR1 SGDLS and CDR2 YYNGEE. The CDR3 runs 15 residues. CDR3 in DNA: TGTGCCAGCAGCGTAGAAGGGACAGGGTGGGGTGAAGCTTTCTTT. It translates to CASSVEGTGWGEAFF.

This clonotype showed up just a few times. The chain combines TRBV3-1 with TRBJ2-1, with TRBD1 identical over 9 bases. V gave up 6 bases and J gave up 2 bases; unmatched junction bases: 5. The CDR3 loop spans 15 amino acids. Germline V gives CDR1 LGHDT, CDR2 YNNKEL (reference sequence). CDR3 loop: CASRQTGGPYNEQFF. DNA of the CDR3: TGTGCCAGCAGACAAACAGGGGGCCCCTACAATGAGCAGTTCTTC.

The chain couples TRBV11-2 to TRBJ2-7; 14 bases match TRBD2. The CDR3 spans 15 residues. Per germline, CDR1 SGHAT and CDR2 FQNNGV. The V and J ends lost 3 bases and 8 bases, in that order; junction bases with no gene match: 6. CDR3 sequence (DNA): TGTGCCAGCAGCTTGGGGACTAGCGGGAGTATGAAGCAGTACTTC. It specifies CASSLGTSGSMKQYF.

The sample holds a few counts of this clonotype. The chain joins TRBV6-2 or TRBV6-3 to TRBJ1-2, with 8 nucleotides matching TRBD1. Looked up from germline, CDR1 is MNHEY and CDR2 is SVGEGT. The V and J ends lost 5 bases and 4 bases, in that order; junction bases with no gene match: 9. This CDR3 has 15 amino acids. CDR3 sequence (DNA): TGTGCCAGCAGTCCCGGGACAGGACATACCTATGGCTACACCTTC. It encodes CASSPGTGHTYGYTF.